Shown below are 26 T cell receptor beta chains from a single sample sequenced in a study of blood T cells in healthy people across ages. A second PCR of roughly 7 to 11 cycles used a sample-barcoded 5' primer and a J-beta primer mix. Using its own MiXCR run on the 5' RACE reads, TCRdb lists one record per CDR3 protein. Altogether 1.5 million to 2 million distinct CDR3 sequences are present, 28% being singletons, with the ten largest covering 7.7%. Sequenced input: blood. The receptors stem from a woman in her 30s in good health.

A note on this clonotype: At one end the junction does not follow the germline gene, possibly because of a read error. The rearrangement links TRBV7-2 to TRBJ2-1; D may correspond to TRBD1 or TRBD2 (7 bases each). Looked up from germline, CDR1 is SGHTA and CDR2 is FQGNSA. There are 15 residues in the CDR3. The CDR3 sequence: CAGSRGGGGNNEQFF. The CDR3 DNA follows: TGTGCCGGCAGCAGAGGGGGCGGGGGTAACAATGAGCAGTTCTTC.

The sample holds one count of this clonotype. The chain employs TRBV24-1 and TRBJ1-4, with 9 positions matching TRBD1. The germline CDR1 and CDR2 sequences are KGHDR and SFDVKD. V was pared by 3 bases and J by 8 bases, with 12 bases of the junction left unmatched. This CDR3 contains 17 residues. The CDR3 DNA sequence: TGTGCCACCAGTGATGGAACCGGGACAGGGAGCTTGGAAAAACTGTTTTTT. Translating it yields CATSDGTGTGSLEKLFF.

To note about this clonotype: A much bigger clone sits one base away, suggesting this may be a read error. The chain links TRBV15 to TRBJ2-1; a possible D gene is TRBD2 (5 bases). This CDR3 has 16 amino acids. Germline CDR1 reads LNHNV; CDR2 reads YYDKDF (reference sequence). CDR3 DNA: TGTACCACCAGCAGAGATTCGGGGAGCAGAATCAATGAGCAGTTCTTC. This codes for CTTSRDSGSRINEQFF.

The chain is built from TRBV9 and TRBJ2-1; no clear D. V lost 0 bases and J lost 7, with 14 bases in between. CDR1 and CDR2 (germline): SGDLS, YYNGEE. This CDR3 is built from 15 residues. CDR3 sequence reads: CASSVVGEMSNEQFF. In nucleotides, the CDR3 is TGTGCCAGCAGCGTAGTTGGGGAAATGTCAAATGAGCAGTTCTTC.

The chain has TRBV24-1 and TRBJ2-3; TRBD2 matches 7 bases. Unmatched junction bases numbered 13, after V lost 7 bases and J lost 1 base. The V gene's germline CDR1 is KGHDR and CDR2 SFDVKD. The CDR3 has 17 residues. Here the CDR3 reads CATSPRKSGDRTDTQYF. For the CDR3, the DNA is TGTGCCACCAGCCCAAGAAAAAGCGGGGATCGCACAGATACGCAGTATTTT.

With regard to this clonotype: Possible read error: a much larger clone is one base away. The chain has TRBV9 and TRBJ2-1, with TRBD1 matching 9 bases. The J segment lost 10 bases and the V segment lost 3 bases, leaving 11 bases of the junction unmatched. This CDR3 comprises 15 residues. Germline V CDR1 and CDR2: SGDLS, YYNGEE. In nucleotides, the CDR3 is TGTGCCAGCAGCGCCGGGACAGGGCCCTCCTACGAGCAGTTCTTC. As protein: CASSAGTGPSYEQFF.

Note on this clonotype: A much larger clone is a single base away; this may be a read error. The chain couples TRBV6-2 or TRBV6-3 to TRBJ2-4, with 9 bases matching TRBD2. The CDR3 loop spans 15 amino acids. Germline V CDR1 and CDR2: MNHEY, SVGEGT. After removal of 2 bases from V and 6 bases from J, the junction contained 5 bases not matched to a gene. CDR3 protein: CASSYSGGLGNIQYF. CDR3 bases: TGTGCCAGCAGTTACAGCGGGGGGCTTGGAAACATTCAGTACTTC.

This chain links TRBV6-5 with TRBJ2-7; 9 bases fit TRBD2. Trimming at V came to 10 bases and at J to 4 bases, leaving 11 bases not matched to a gene. The CDR3 consists of 14 residues. Germline CDR1 is MNHEY and CDR2 is SVGAGI. The CDR3 loop reads CAMGRRGGQYEQYF. The CDR3 DNA reads TGTGCCATGGGAAGGCGGGGGGGCCAGTACGAGCAGTACTTC.

In its sample, this clonotype was seen a few times. The J gene is TRBJ2-5, the V gene TRBV20-1, with 8 bases identical to TRBD1. The CDR3 loop spans 13 amino acids. In germline, CDR1 is DFQATT, CDR2 SNEGSKA (reference sequence). After removal of 5 bases from V and 5 bases from J, the junction contained 7 bases not matched to a gene. CDR3 loop: CSARRGRVETQYF. Written as DNA, the CDR3 is TGCAGTGCTCGCAGGGGGCGTGTGGAGACCCAGTACTTC.

This clonotype occurred a few times. V gene TRBV20-1 combines with J gene TRBJ2-1; no reliable D call. CDR1 and CDR2 from the germline V gene are DFQATT and SNEGSKA (reference sequence). The CDR3 consists of 16 residues. Trimming shortened V by 2 bases and J by 6 bases, and 20 bases separated the two germline ends. The CDR3: CSARRSGAPAVNEQFF. The CDR3 DNA sequence: TGCAGTGCTAGAAGGTCAGGAGCCCCTGCAGTCAATGAGCAGTTCTTC.

The chain has TRBV7-3 and TRBJ2-3, with unresolved D. V gave up 9 bases and J gave up 0 bases, with 13 bases separating them. The CDR3 spans 14 residues. CDR1 is SGHTA and CDR2 is FQGTGA in the germline V gene. The CDR3 DNA reads TGTGCCAGTAGGGTAGCCACTAGCACAGATACGCAGTATTTT. Residues: CASRVATSTDTQYF.

The rearrangement links TRBV20-1 to TRBJ2-5; no clear D gene. This CDR3 region has 13 residues. The germline V and J ends were trimmed by 0 bases and 11 bases, with 16 bases remaining between them. Germline assignment: CDR1 DFQATT and CDR2 SNEGSKA (reference sequence). The CDR3 loop reads CSARDTARYEQYF. The DNA of the CDR3 is TGCAGTGCTAGAGATACGGCGAGGTATGAGCAGTACTTC.

J is TRBJ1-5 and V is TRBV28; 9 positions match TRBD1. Trimming cost V 7 bases and J 0 bases; bases outside gene matches: 13. The CDR3 has 18 amino acids. Germline values: CDR1 MDHEN, CDR2 SYDVKM. The CDR3 is CASNSRDRAKYSNQPQHF. The CDR3 DNA reads TGTGCCAGCAACTCCAGGGACAGGGCGAAATATAGCAATCAGCCCCAGCATTTT.

This clonotype was seen repeatedly, ten times or more. The rearrangement links TRBV2 to TRBJ2-1; 8 bases are shared with TRBD2. The CDR3 extends over 12 amino acids. With V trimmed by 2 bases and J by 9 bases, 0 bases remained unmatched. Germline CDR1 and CDR2: SNHLY and FYNNEI. The CDR3 spells CASSELAGEQFF. CDR3 bases: TGTGCCAGCAGTGAACTAGCGGGTGAGCAGTTCTTC.

This clonotype was counted a few times. A much larger clone lies a single base off, so this may be a read error. The CDR3 loop reads CSAKTEDEMGYTF. CDR3 sequence (DNA): TGCAGTGCTAAAACCGAAGATGAAATGGGCTACACCTTC. The rearrangement links TRBV20-1 to TRBJ1-2; D not resolved. This CDR3 is built from 13 residues. CDR1 DFQATT and CDR2 SNEGSKA come from the germline V gene (reference sequence). Trimming pared 4 bases from V and 8 bases from J, leaving 17 bases between.

This clonotype appeared many times. The chain links TRBV10-3 to TRBJ2-3, with D perhaps matching TRBD2 (6 bases). From germline, CDR1 is ENHRY and CDR2 SYGVKD. Trimming shortened V by 10 bases and J by 2 bases, and 25 bases separated the two germline ends. The CDR3 is 17 amino acids. Here the CDR3 reads CATGRGHGTDYTDTQYF. The CDR3 DNA is TGTGCCACCGGTCGGGGCCACGGGACGGACTACACAGATACGCAGTATTTT.

The CDR3 DNA sequence: TGTGCCAGCAGCCAAGCAATCAAGTCAGGGTGGTACCAAGAGACCCAGTACTTC. Encoded protein: CASSQAIKSGWYQETQYF. The chain is built from TRBV14 and TRBJ2-5; TRBD1 is a possible D gene (5 bases). The CDR3 contains 18 residues. CDR1 is SGHDN, CDR2 FVKESK, per germline. V was shortened by 1 base and J by 0 bases, with 18 bases between the two germline ends.

V usage is TRBV14 and J usage is TRBJ2-3; possibly TRBD2 for D (6 bases). V shed 6 bases and J shed 12 bases, with 16 bases lying between them. The CDR3 runs to 12 residues. Germline V gene lookup returns CDR1 SGHDN and CDR2 FVKESK. The CDR3 loop reads CASSPPGLSQYF. The CDR3 DNA is TGTGCCAGCAGTCCCCCCGGACTATCTCAGTATTTT.

The table lists this clonotype with a few counts. The rearrangement links TRBV6-5 to TRBJ1-2; D might be TRBD1 (5 bases). CDR3 length: 15 residues. CDR1 is MNHEY and CDR2 is SVGAGI in the germline V gene. V was clipped by 7 bases and J by 4 bases, with 19 bases between them. CDR3 DNA: TGTGCCAGCAACCCGAGGGGACCCTACCCCTATGGCTACACCTTC. Its protein is CASNPRGPYPYGYTF.

Ten or more counts support this clonotype. The chain joins TRBV20-1 to TRBJ2-1; D not resolved. The CDR3 extends over 14 amino acids. V was trimmed by 0 bases and J by 0 bases, leaving 6 bases between them. Germline loops: CDR1 DFQATT, CDR2 SNEGSKA (reference sequence). The CDR3 coding sequence is TGCAGTGCTAGAGAACGTAGCTCCTACAATGAGCAGTTCTTC. Amino acid sequence: CSARERSSYNEQFF.

This clonotype has ten or more counts. This chain joins TRBV6-5 and TRBJ2-3; 8 bases are a match to TRBD2. CDR1 is MNHEY, CDR2 SVGAGI, per germline. CDR3 length: 15 amino acids. The V gene end was trimmed by 6 bases and the J gene end by 3 bases; junction bases not matched to a gene: 8. CDR3 amino acids: CASSTRGGGTDTQYF. As DNA, the CDR3 is TGTGCCAGCAGCACCCGGGGGGGCGGTACAGATACGCAGTATTTT.

With respect to this clonotype: A much larger clone lies one base from this, so it may be a read error. The chain joins TRBV10-2 to TRBJ2-7, with a tentative D call TRBD2 (5 bases). In germline, CDR1 is WSHSY, CDR2 SAAADI. The CDR3 has 16 amino acids. The CDR3 sequence is CVSRSVLEDGNYEQYF. The CDR3 DNA reads as TGCGTCAGCAGGAGCGTTTTGGAGGACGGGAACTACGAGCAGTACTTC.

This clonotype came up a few times. The rearrangement joins TRBV9 to TRBJ2-5; no firm D call. V lost 0 bases to trimming and J lost 2 bases, with 11 bases between them. CDR3 size: 15 residues. Germline loops: CDR1 SGDLS, CDR2 YYNGEE. The CDR3 DNA reads as TGTGCCAGCAGCGTAGCCCCCCTACCTCAAGAGACCCAGTACTTC. Translated, it gives CASSVAPLPQETQYF.

The chain is built from TRBV20-1 and TRBJ2-7; the D gene could be TRBD1 or TRBD2 (6 bases each). Per germline, CDR1 DFQATT and CDR2 SNEGSKA (reference sequence). Deletions cut 6 bases from V and 0 bases from J, with 15 bases between. The CDR3 length is 14 residues. The CDR3 spells CSAPSRGDSYEQYF. The DNA of the CDR3 is TGCAGTGCCCCAAGTAGGGGGGACTCCTACGAGCAGTACTTC.

The chain links TRBV24-1 to TRBJ2-5; 10 positions agree with TRBD1. Near its end, the DNA agrees better with TRBJ2-7, so the J call may be wrong. Germline V lookup: CDR1 KGHDR, CDR2 SFDVKD. The CDR3 is 15 residues long. The CDR3 DNA reads TGTGCCACCAGTGAGCACGGGACAGGGGTCCACGAGCAGTACTTC. Translation: CATSEHGTGVHEQYF.

The gene calls are TRBV29-1 and TRBJ2-3; a weak D match, TRBD2 (7 bases). Germline V gene sequence: CDR1 SQVTM, CDR2 ANQGSEA. This CDR3 has 14 residues. V shed 4 bases and J shed 2 bases, with 13 bases lying between them. The DNA for the CDR3 is TGCAGCGTTGTTGCGGGGGCCAACACAGATACGCAGTATTTT. Its translation: CSVVAGANTDTQYF.